This TCR beta chain is from a study of early T cells in non-severe SARS-CoV-2 infection. Unique molecular identifiers were added to individual cDNA molecules. TCRdb re-called the 5' RACE reads with MiXCR, one entry per CDR3 protein. The sample holds some 67,000 distinct CDR3 sequences, about 13% seen once. The germline V gene has CDR1 MNHEY and CDR2 SVGEGT. The CDR3 consists of 13 residues. The chain has TRBV6-2 or TRBV6-3 and TRBJ2-2; 8 nucleotides agree with TRBD2. What was sequenced was whole blood. The TCR comes from an adult who was a healthcare worker with PCR-confirmed SARS-CoV-2 infection or an uninfected control (not recorded which). In DNA form, the CDR3 reads TGTGTCGTCAACGGGGGGGCCGTCCGGGAGCTGTTTTTT. This encodes CVVNGGAVRELFF.